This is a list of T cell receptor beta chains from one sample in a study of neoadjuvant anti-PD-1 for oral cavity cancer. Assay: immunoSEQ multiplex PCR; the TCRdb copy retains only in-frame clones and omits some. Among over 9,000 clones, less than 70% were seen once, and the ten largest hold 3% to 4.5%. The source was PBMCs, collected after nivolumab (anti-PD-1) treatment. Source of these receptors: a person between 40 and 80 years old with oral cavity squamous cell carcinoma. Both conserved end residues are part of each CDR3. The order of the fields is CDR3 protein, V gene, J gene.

CDR3 protein: CASSWPGQTSYGYTF
V gene: TRBV5-6
J gene: TRBJ1-2

CDR3 protein: CASSILGGSYEQYF
V gene: TRBV7-9
J gene: TRBJ2-7

CDR3 protein: CASSVGGKGGYEQYF
V gene: TRBV9
J gene: TRBJ2-7

CDR3 protein: CASRVAGETQYF
V gene: TRBV28
J gene: TRBJ2-5

CDR3 protein: CASSWGVNTGELFF
V gene: TRBV7-3
J gene: TRBJ2-2

CDR3 protein: CASSLSLNTEAFF
V gene: TRBV5-5
J gene: TRBJ1-1

CDR3 protein: CASSRTGGLNTEAFF
V gene: TRBV5-1
J gene: TRBJ1-1

CDR3 protein: CASMEPGTPGELFF
V gene: TRBV6-6
J gene: TRBJ2-2

CDR3 protein: CASSVDGRASNEQFF
V gene: TRBV9
J gene: TRBJ2-1

CDR3 protein: CASSDDSYEQYF
V gene: TRBV10-1
J gene: TRBJ2-7

CDR3 protein: CASSPGGTRMNEQFF
V gene: TRBV7-9
J gene: TRBJ2-1

CDR3 protein: CASSSHNEQFF
V gene: TRBV7-6
J gene: TRBJ2-1

CDR3 protein: CASSRRTIPPYEQYF
V gene: TRBV14
J gene: TRBJ2-7

CDR3 protein: CASSQDQGQGGWYGYTF
V gene: TRBV4-1
J gene: TRBJ1-2

CDR3 protein: CASSYLGLADEQFF
V gene: TRBV6-5
J gene: TRBJ2-1

CDR3 protein: CASSRTGGHTEAFF
V gene: TRBV5-1
J gene: TRBJ1-1

CDR3 protein: CASSLGGTSGGYTF
V gene: TRBV11-2
J gene: TRBJ1-2

CDR3 protein: CATSRDGRNEQFF
V gene: TRBV15
J gene: TRBJ2-1

CDR3 protein: CASSLNMLPAFF
V gene: TRBV7-6
J gene: TRBJ1-1

CDR3 protein: CASSPQQAPGNTIYF
V gene: TRBV7-3
J gene: TRBJ1-3

CDR3 protein: CASSPWAGDVNEQYF
V gene: TRBV7-9
J gene: TRBJ2-7

CDR3 protein: CASSFEGRGLGEQYF
V gene: TRBV5-1
J gene: TRBJ2-7

CDR3 protein: CASSISKGANVLTF
V gene: TRBV19
J gene: TRBJ2-6

CDR3 protein: CASSERLNTEAFF
V gene: TRBV10-1
J gene: TRBJ1-1

CDR3 protein: CASSLLSGQTNYGYTF
V gene: TRBV27
J gene: TRBJ1-2

CDR3 protein: CASSVEQGISGANVLTF
V gene: TRBV9
J gene: TRBJ2-6

CDR3 protein: CASGPAYQETQYF
V gene: TRBV9
J gene: TRBJ2-5

CDR3 protein: CASGSTEYNSPLHF
V gene: TRBV2
J gene: TRBJ1-6

CDR3 protein: CASSQGSYRAIYEQYF
V gene: TRBV14
J gene: TRBJ2-7

CDR3 protein: CASSSSGWGDATNEKLFF
V gene: TRBV7-8
J gene: TRBJ1-4

CDR3 protein: CAWSVRGGPQHF
V gene: TRBV30
J gene: TRBJ1-5

CDR3 protein: CASSIRGLYNEQFF
V gene: TRBV19
J gene: TRBJ2-1

CDR3 protein: CASSSREDTEAFF
V gene: TRBV11-2
J gene: TRBJ1-1

CDR3 protein: CASSSRLLTAKNIQYF
V gene: TRBV6-5
J gene: TRBJ2-4

CDR3 protein: CSVEQTGKSYEQYF
V gene: TRBV29-1
J gene: TRBJ2-7

CDR3 protein: CASITGGFDNEQFF
V gene: TRBV6-1
J gene: TRBJ2-1

CDR3 protein: CASSGGQGLYEQYF
V gene: TRBV7-8
J gene: TRBJ2-7

CDR3 protein: CASRGTGMSYEQYF
V gene: TRBV5-1
J gene: TRBJ2-7